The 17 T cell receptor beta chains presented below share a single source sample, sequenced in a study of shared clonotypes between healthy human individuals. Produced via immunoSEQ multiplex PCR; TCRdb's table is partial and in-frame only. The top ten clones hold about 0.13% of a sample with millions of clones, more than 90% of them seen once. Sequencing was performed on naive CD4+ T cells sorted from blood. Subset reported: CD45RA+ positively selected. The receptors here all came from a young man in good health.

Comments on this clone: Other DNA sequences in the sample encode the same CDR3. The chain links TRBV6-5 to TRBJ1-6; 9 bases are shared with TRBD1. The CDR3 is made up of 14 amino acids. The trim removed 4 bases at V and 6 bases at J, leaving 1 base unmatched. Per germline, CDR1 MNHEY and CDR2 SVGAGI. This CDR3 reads CASSLGQGNSPLHF. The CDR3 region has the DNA TGTGCCAGCAGTTTGGGACAGGGTAATTCACCCCTCCACTTT.

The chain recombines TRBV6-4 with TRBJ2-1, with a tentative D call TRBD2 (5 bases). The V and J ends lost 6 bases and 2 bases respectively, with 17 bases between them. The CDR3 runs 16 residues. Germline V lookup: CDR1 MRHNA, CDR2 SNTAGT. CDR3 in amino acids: CASRQGSTGTYNEQFF. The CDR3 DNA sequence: TGTGCCAGCAGGCAAGGGAGCACGGGGACCTACAATGAGCAGTTCTTC.

In DNA, the CDR3 is TGTGCCAGCAGCACCCGGGACAGTTTTTACGAGCAGTACTTC. This gives the protein CASSTRDSFYEQYF. The chain joins TRBV6-6 to TRBJ2-7; 7 bases fit TRBD1. The CDR3 sequence is 14 residues long. The ends lost 6 bases at V and 4 bases at J; junction bases unmatched: 9. CDR1 is MNHNY, CDR2 SVGAGI, per germline (reference sequence).

The CDR3 DNA is TGCGCCAGCAGTGAGTCCGGGCAGAACACCGGGGAGCTGTTTTTT. It encodes CASSESGQNTGELFF. The chain has TRBV10-1 and TRBJ2-2; D is undetermined. The CDR3 has 15 amino acids. V was pared by 0 bases and J by 1 base, with 6 bases between. CDR1 and CDR2 (germline): WNHNN, SYGVQD (reference sequence).

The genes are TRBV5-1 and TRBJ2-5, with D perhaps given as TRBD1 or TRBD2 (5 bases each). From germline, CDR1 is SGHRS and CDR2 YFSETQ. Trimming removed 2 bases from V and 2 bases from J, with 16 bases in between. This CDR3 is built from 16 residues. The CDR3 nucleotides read TGCGCCAGCAGCTTAGCCATTTTGGGACCTCAAGAGACCCAGTACTTC. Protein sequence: CASSLAILGPQETQYF.

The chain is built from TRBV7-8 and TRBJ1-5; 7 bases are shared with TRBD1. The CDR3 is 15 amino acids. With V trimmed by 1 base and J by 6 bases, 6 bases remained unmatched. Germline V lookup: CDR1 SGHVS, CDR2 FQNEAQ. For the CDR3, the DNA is TGTGCCAGCAGCTTAGGACAGGGATGGGTTCAGCCCCAGCATTTT. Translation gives CASSLGQGWVQPQHF.

CDR3 sequence: CATSRDPGRGTDTQYF. The CDR3 DNA reads TGTGCCACCAGCAGAGACCCCGGTCGAGGCACAGATACGCAGTATTTT. The rearrangement links TRBV15 to TRBJ2-3; D is ambiguous. V lost 0 bases and J lost 1, with 11 bases in between. The CDR3 length is 16 residues. The germline gives CDR1 LNHNV, CDR2 YYDKDF (reference sequence).

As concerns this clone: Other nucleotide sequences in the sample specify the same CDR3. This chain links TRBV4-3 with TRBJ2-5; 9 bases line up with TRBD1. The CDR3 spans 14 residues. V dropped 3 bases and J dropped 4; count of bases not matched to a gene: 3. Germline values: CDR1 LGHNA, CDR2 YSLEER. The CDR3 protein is CASSQDRGPETQYF. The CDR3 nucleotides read TGCGCCAGCAGCCAGGACAGGGGCCCAGAGACCCAGTACTTC.

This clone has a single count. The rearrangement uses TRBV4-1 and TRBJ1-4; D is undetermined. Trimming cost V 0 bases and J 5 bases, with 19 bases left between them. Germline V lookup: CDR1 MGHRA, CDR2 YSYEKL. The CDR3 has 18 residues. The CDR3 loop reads CASSQDRTVGGLNEKLFF. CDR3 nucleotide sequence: TGCGCCAGCAGCCAAGATCGAACGGTGGGCGGTCTCAATGAAAAACTGTTTTTT.

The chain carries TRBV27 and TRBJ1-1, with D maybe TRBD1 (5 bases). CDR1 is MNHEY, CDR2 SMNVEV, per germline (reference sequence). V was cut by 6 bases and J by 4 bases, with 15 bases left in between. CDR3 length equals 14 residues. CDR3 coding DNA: TGTGCCAGCAGCCGGACAATGGAAGGCACTGAAGCTTTCTTT. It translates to CASSRTMEGTEAFF.

Here the CDR3 reads CASSVDRVIFF. The CDR3 DNA sequence: TGTGCCAGCAGTGTCGACAGGGTAATCTTTTTT. V usage is TRBV28 and J usage is TRBJ1-4, with 7 bases fitting TRBD1. With V trimmed by 5 bases and J by 17 bases, 8 bases remained unmatched. The CDR3 covers 11 residues. Germline assignment: CDR1 MDHEN and CDR2 SYDVKM.

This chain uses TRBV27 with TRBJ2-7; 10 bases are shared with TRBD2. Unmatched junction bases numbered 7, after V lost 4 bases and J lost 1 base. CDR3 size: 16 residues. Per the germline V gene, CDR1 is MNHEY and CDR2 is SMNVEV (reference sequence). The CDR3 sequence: CASSSVLAGVSYEQYF. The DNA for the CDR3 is TGTGCCAGCAGTTCCGTCCTAGCGGGAGTTTCCTACGAGCAGTACTTC.

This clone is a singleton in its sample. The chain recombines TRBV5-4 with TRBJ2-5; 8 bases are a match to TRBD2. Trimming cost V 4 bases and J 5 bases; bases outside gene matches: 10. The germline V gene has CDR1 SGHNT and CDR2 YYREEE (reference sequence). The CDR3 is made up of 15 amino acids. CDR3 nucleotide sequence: TGTGCCAGCAGCGGATCCCTCGGGAGGGTGGAGACCCAGTACTTC. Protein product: CASSGSLGRVETQYF.

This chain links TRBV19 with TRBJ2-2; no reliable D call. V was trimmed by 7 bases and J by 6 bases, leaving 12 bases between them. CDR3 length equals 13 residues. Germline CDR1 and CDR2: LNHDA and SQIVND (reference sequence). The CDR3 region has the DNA TGTGCCAGTACCGTGGGCCTCCCCGGGGAGCTGTTTTTT. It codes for CASTVGLPGELFF.

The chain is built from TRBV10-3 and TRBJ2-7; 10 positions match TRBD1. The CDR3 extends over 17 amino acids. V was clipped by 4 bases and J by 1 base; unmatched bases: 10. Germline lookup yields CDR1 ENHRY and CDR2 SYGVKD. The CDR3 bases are TGTGCCATCAGTGGGACAGGGGGAAGCGGGAGTTCCTACGAGCAGTACTTC. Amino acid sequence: CAISGTGGSGSSYEQYF.

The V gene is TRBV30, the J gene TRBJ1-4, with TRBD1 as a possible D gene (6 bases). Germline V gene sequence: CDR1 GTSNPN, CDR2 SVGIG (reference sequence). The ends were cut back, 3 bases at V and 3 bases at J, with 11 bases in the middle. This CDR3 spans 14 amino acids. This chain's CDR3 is CAWRSGASNEKLFF. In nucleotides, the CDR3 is TGTGCCTGGAGATCAGGGGCGTCTAATGAAAAACTGTTTTTT.

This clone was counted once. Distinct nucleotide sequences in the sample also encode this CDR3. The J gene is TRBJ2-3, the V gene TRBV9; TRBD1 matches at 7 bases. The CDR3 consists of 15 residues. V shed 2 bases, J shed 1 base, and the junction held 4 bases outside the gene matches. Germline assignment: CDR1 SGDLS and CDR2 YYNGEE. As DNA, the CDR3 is TGTGCCAGCAGCGTCGACAGGGTCGGCACAGATACGCAGTATTTT. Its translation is CASSVDRVGTDTQYF.